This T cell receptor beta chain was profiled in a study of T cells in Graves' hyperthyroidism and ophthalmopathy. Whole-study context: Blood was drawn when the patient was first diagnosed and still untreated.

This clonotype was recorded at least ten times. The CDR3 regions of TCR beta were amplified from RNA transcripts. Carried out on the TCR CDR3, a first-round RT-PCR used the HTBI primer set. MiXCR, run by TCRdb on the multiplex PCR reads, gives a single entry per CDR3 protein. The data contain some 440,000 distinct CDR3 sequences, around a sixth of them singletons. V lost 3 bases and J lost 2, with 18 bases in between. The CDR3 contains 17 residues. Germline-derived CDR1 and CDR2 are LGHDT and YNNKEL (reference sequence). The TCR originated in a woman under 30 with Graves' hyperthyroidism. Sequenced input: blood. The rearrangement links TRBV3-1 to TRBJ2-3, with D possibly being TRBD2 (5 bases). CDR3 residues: CASSQDTRGLTTDTQYF. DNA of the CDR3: TGTGCCAGCAGCCAGGATACGCGTGGACTCACCACAGATACGCAGTATTTT.